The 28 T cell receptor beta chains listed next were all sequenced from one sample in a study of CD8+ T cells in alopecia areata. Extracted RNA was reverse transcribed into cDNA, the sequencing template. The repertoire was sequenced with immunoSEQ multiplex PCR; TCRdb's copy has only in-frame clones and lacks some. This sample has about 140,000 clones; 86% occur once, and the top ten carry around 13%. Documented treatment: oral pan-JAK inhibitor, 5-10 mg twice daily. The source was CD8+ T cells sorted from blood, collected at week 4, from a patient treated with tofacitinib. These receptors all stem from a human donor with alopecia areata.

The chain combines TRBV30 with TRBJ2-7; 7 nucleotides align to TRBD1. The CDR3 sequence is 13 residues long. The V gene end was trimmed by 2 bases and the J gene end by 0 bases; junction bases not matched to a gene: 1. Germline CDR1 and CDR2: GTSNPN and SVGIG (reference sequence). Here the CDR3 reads CAWSRDSSYEQYF. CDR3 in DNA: TGTGCCTGGAGTCGGGACAGCTCCTACGAGCAGTACTTC.

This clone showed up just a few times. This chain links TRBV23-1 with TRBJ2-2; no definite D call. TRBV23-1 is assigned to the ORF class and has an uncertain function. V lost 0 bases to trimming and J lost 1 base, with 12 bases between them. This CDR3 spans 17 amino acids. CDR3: CASSQSLANRNTGELFF. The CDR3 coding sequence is TGCGCCAGCAGTCAATCTCTGGCGAACAGGAACACCGGGGAGCTGTTTTTT.

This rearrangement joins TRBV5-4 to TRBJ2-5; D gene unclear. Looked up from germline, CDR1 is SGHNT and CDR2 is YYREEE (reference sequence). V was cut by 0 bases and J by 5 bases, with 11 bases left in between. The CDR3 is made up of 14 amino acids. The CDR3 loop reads CASSLEEGLETQYF. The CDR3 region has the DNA TGTGCCAGCAGCTTGGAGGAAGGATTGGAGACCCAGTACTTC. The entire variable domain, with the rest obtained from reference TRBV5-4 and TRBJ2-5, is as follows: ETGVTQSPTHLIKTRGQQVTLRCSSQSGHNTVSWYQQALGQGPQFIFQYYREEENGRGNFPPRFSGLQFPNYSSELNVNALELDDSALYLCASSLEEGLETQYFGPGTRLLVL.

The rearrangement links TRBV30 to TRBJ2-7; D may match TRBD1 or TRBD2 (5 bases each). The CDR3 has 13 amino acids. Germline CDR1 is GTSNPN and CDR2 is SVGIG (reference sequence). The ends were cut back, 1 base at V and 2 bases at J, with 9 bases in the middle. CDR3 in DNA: TGTGCCTGGAGTGAAGGGACCACCTACGAGCAGTACTTC. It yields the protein CAWSEGTTYEQYF.

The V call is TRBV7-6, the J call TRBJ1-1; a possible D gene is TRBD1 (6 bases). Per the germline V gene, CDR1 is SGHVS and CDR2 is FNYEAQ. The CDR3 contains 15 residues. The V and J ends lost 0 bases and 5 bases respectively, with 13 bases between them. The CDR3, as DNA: TGTGCCAGCAGCTTAGCTCCCAGGGGACCAACTGAAGCTTTCTTT. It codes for CASSLAPRGPTEAFF.

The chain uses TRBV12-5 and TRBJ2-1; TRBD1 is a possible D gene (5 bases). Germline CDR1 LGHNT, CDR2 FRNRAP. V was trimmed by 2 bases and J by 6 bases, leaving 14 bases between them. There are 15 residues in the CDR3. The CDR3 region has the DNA TGTGCTAGTGGTTTGTCTCTAGGGGCCCTCAATGAGCAGTTCTTC. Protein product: CASGLSLGALNEQFF.

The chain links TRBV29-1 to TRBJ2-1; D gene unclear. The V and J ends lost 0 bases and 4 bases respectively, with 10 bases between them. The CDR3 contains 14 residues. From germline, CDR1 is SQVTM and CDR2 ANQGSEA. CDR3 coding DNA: TGCAGCGTTGAAGATCCCAGCCGATACAATGAGCAGTTCTTC. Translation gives CSVEDPSRYNEQFF.

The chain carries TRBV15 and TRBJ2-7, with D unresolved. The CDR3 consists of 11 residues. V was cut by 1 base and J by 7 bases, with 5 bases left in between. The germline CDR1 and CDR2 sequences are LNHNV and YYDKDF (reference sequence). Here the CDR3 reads CATSRGPEQYF. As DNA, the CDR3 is TGTGCCACCAGCAGAGGACCTGAGCAGTACTTC.

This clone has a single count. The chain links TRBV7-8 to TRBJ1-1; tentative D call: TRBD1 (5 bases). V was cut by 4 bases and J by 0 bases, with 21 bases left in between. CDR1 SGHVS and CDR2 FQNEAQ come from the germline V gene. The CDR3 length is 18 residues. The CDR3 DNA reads TGTGCCAGCAGCTCCCCGTATGGGGCGGCCTACATGAACACTGAAGCTTTCTTT. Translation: CASSSPYGAAYMNTEAFF.

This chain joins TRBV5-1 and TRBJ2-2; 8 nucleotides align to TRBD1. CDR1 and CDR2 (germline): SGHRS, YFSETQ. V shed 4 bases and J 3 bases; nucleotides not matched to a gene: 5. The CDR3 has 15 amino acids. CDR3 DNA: TGCGCCAGCAGCCAAGGGACAGGAGACACCGGGGAGCTGTTTTTT. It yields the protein CASSQGTGDTGELFF.

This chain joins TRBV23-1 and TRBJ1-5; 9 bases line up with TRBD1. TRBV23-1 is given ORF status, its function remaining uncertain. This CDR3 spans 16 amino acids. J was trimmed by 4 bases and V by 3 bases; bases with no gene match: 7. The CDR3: CASSHPTGGRNQPQHF. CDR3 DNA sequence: TGCGCCAGCAGTCACCCGACAGGGGGTAGAAATCAGCCCCAGCATTTT.

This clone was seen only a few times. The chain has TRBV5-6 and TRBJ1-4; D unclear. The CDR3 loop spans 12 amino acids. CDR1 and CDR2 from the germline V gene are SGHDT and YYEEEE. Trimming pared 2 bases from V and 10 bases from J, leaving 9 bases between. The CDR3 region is CASSFHSGKLFF. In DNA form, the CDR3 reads TGTGCCAGCAGCTTTCACAGTGGAAAACTGTTTTTT.

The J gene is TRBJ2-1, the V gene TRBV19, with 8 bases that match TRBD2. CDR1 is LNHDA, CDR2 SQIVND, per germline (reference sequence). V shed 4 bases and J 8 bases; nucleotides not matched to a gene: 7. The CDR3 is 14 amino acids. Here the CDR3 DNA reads TGTGCCAGTAGTAGCGGGAGGCCCCTGGATGAGCAGTTCTTC. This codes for CASSSGRPLDEQFF.

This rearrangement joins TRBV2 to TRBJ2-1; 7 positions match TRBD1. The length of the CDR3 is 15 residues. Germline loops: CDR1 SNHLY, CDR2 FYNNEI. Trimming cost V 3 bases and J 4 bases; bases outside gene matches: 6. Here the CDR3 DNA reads TGTGCCAGCAGTGAGGGGACAGCCTTTTACAATGAGCAGTTCTTC. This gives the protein CASSEGTAFYNEQFF.

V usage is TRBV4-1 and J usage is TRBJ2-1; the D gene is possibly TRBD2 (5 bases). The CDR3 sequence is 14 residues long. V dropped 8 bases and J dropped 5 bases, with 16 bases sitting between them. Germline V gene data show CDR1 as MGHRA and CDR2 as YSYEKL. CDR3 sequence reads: CASARGAADNEQFF. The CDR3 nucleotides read TGCGCCAGCGCCAGAGGAGCGGCGGACAATGAGCAGTTCTTC.

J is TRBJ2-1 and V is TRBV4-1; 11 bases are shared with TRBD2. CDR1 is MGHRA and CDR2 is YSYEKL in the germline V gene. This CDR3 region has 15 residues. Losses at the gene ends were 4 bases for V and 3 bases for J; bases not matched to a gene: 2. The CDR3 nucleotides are TGCGCCAGCAGCCCGACTAGCGGGGACTACAATGAGCAGTTCTTC. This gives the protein CASSPTSGDYNEQFF.

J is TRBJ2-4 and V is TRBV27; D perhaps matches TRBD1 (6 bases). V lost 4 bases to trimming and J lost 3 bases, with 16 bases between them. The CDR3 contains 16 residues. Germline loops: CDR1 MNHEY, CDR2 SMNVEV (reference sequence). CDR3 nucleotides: TGTGCCAGCAGTTGGGACAAGGGGGTTGGCAAAAACATTCAGTACTTC. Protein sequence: CASSWDKGVGKNIQYF.

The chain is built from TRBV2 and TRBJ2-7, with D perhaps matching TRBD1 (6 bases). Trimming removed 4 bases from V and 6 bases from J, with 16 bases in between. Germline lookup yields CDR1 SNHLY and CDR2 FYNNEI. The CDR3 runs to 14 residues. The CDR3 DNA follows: TGTGCCAGCAGTGGCGCGGACAGTGAGGGCGAGCAGTACTTC. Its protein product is CASSGADSEGEQYF.

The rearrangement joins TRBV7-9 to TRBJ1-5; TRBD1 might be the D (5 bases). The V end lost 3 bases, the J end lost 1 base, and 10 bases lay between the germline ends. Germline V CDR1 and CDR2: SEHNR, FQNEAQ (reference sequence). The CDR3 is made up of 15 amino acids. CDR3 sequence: CASSFGEGSNQPQHF. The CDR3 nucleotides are TGTGCCAGCAGCTTTGGGGAGGGGAGCAATCAGCCCCAGCATTTT.

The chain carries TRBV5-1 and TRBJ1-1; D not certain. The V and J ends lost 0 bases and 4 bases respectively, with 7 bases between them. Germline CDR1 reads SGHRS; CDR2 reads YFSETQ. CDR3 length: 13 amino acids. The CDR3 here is CASSLDGITEAFF. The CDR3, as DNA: TGCGCCAGCAGCTTGGATGGGATCACTGAAGCTTTCTTT.

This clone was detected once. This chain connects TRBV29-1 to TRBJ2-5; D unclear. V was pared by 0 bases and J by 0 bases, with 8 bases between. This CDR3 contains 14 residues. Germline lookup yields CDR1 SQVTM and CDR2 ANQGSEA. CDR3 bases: TGCAGCGTTGAAGAAGGGCGGTACCAAGAGACCCAGTACTTC. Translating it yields CSVEEGRYQETQYF.

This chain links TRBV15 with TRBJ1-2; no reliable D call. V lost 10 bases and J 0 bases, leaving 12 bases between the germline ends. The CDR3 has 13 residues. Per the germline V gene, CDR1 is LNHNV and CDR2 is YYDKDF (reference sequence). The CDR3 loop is CASRGEPNYGYTF. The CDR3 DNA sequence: TGTGCCAGTCGAGGAGAACCTAACTATGGCTACACCTTC.

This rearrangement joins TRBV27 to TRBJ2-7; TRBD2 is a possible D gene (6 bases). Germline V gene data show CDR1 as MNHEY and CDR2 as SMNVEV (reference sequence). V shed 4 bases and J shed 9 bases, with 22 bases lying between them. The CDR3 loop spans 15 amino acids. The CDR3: CASSSSYQGEEVQYF. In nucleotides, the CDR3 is TGTGCCAGCAGTTCCTCGTATCAAGGGGAGGAAGTGCAGTACTTC.

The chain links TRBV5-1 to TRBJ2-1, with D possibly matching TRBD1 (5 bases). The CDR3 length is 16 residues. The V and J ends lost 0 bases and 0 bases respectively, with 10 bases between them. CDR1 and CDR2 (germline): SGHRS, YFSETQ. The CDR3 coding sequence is TGCGCCAGCAGCTTGGATCAGGGAAGCTCCTACAATGAGCAGTTCTTC. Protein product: CASSLDQGSSYNEQFF.

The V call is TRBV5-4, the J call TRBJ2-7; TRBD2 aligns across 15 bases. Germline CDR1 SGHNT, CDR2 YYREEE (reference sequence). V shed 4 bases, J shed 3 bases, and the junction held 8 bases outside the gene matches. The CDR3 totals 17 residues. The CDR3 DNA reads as TGTGCCAGCAGCCCCGGGACTAGCGGGAGGATCCACTACGAGCAGTACTTC. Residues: CASSPGTSGRIHYEQYF.

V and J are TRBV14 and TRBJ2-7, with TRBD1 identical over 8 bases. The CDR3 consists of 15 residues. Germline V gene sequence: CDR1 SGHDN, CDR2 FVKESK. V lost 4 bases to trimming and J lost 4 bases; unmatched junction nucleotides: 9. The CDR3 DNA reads TGTGCCAGCAGCCGAGGTTCAGGGGGCTATTACGAGCAGTACTTC. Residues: CASSRGSGGYYEQYF. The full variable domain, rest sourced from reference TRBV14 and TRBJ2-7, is EAGVTQFPSHSVIEKGQTVTLRCDPISGHDNLYWYRRVMGKEIKFLLHFVKESKQDESGMPNNRFLAERTGGTYSTLKVQPAELEDSGVYFCASSRGSGGYYEQYFGPGTRLTVT.

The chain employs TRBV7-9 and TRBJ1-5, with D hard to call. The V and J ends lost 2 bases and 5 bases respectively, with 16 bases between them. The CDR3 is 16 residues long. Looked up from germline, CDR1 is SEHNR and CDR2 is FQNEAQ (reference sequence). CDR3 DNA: TGTGCCAGCAGCTTAAGTGGCCGGGATTGGTATCAGCCCCAGCATTTT. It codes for CASSLSGRDWYQPQHF.

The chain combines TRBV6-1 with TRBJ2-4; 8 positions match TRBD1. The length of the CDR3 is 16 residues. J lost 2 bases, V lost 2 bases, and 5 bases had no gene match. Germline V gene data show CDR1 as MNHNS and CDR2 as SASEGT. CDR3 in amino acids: CASSENRGISKNIQYF. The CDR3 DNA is TGTGCCAGCAGTGAAAACAGGGGGATCTCCAAAAACATTCAGTACTTC.